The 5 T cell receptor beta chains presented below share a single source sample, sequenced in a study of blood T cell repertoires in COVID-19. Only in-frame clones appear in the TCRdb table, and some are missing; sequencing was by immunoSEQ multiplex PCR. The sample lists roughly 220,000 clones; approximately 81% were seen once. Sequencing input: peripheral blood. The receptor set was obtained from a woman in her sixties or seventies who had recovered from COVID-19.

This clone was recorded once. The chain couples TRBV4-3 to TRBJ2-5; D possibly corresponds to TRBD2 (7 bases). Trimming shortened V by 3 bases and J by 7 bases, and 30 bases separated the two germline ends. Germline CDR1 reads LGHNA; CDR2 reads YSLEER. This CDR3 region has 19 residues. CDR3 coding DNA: TGCGCCAGCAGCCAGGAAGAGGGGGGGTGGCCCCATCGGGTTTCGACCCAGTACTTC. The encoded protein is CASSQEEGGWPHRVSTQYF.

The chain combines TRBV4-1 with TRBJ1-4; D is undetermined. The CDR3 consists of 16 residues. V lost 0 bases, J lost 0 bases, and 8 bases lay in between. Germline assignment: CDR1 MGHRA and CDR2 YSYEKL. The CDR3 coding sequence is TGCGCCAGCAGCCAAGAGAGGAAGGCAACTAATGAAAAACTGTTTTTT. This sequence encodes CASSQERKATNEKLFF.

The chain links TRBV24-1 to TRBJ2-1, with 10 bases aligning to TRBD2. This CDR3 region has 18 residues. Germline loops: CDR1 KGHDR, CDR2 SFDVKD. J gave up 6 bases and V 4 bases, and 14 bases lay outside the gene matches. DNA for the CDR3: TGTGCCACCAGTGAGGCGAACTCTAAGCGGGGGGGCCCCAATGAGCAGTTCTTC. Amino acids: CATSEANSKRGGPNEQFF.

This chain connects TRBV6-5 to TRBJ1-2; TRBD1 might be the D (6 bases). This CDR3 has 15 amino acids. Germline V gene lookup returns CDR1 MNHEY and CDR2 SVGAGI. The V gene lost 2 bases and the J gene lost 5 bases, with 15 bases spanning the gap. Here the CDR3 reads CASSYKYTGNYGYTF. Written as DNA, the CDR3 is TGTGCCAGCAGTTACAAGTACACAGGGAATTATGGCTACACCTTC.

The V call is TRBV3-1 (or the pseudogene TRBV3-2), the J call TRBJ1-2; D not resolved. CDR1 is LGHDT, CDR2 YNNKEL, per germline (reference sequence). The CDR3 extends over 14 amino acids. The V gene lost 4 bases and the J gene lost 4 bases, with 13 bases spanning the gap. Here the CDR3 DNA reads TGTGCCAGCAGCCGGGCAGGAGGGATCTATGGCTACACCTTC. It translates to CASSRAGGIYGYTF.